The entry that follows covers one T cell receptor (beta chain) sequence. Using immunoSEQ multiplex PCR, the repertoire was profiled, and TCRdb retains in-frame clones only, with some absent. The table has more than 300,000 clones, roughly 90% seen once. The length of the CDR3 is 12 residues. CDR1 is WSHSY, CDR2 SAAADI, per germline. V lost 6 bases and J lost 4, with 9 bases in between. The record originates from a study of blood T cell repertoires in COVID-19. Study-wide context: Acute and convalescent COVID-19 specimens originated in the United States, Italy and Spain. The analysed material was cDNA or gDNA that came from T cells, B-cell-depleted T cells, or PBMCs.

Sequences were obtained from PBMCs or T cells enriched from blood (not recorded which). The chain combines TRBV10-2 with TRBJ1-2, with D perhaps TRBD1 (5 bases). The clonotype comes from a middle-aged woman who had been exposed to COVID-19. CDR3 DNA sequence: TGCGCCAGCAGAACAGGTGGCTATGGCTACACCTTC. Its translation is CASRTGGYGYTF.